Listed here are 9 T cell receptor beta chains from one sample, sequenced in a study of blood T cell repertoires in COVID-19. The table came from immunoSEQ multiplex PCR; TCRdb's copy has only in-frame clones and leaves some out. There are 73,000 or so clones in the sample; approximately 82% occur only once, and over 4.5% lies in the top ten. Material for sequencing was peripheral blood. The receptors shown here come from a man aged 50-59 years with active COVID-19.

This chain links TRBV2 with TRBJ2-3, with D possibly TRBD2 on 6 matching bases. This CDR3 comprises 15 residues. Germline V CDR1 and CDR2: SNHLY, FYNNEI. With 4 bases removed from V and 1 base from J, the gap between germline ends came to 12 bases. This CDR3 reads CASSAQGGGTDTQYF. DNA for the CDR3: TGTGCCAGCAGTGCCCAAGGAGGGGGCACAGATACGCAGTATTTT.

This clone was found a few times. One base away lies a much larger clone, so this may be a sequencing read error. This chain links TRBV5-1 with TRBJ1-1; tentative D call: TRBD1 (6 bases). This CDR3 contains 13 residues. CDR1 and CDR2 (germline): SGHRS, YFSETQ. Trimming cost V 0 bases and J 3 bases, with 6 bases left between them. In nucleotides, the CDR3 is TGCGCCAGCAGCTTGGCAGGGGACACTGAAGCTTTCTTT. Its translation: CASSLAGDTEAFF.

This clone was counted a single time. This chain joins TRBV28 and TRBJ1-1; 10 bases fit TRBD1. The V segment lost 7 bases and the J segment 6 bases; nucleotides outside the gene matches: 14. Per the germline V gene, CDR1 is MDHEN and CDR2 is SYDVKM. The CDR3 totals 16 residues. This CDR3 reads CASNDPGQGFRAEAFF. CDR3 DNA: TGTGCCAGCAATGACCCGGGACAGGGGTTTAGGGCTGAAGCTTTCTTT.

The chain couples TRBV30 to TRBJ1-1; 7 bases agree with TRBD1. Germline V gene sequence: CDR1 GTSNPN, CDR2 SVGIG (reference sequence). The CDR3 loop spans 12 amino acids. The trim removed 5 bases at V and 8 bases at J, leaving 8 bases unmatched. The CDR3 reads CAWQYRGTEAFF. Written as DNA, the CDR3 is TGTGCCTGGCAATACAGGGGAACCGAAGCTTTCTTT.

This rearrangement joins TRBV10-2 to TRBJ2-1; D possibly corresponds to TRBD2 (6 bases). CDR1 is WSHSY, CDR2 SAAADI, per germline. V lost 5 bases to trimming and J lost 5 bases, with 16 bases between them. The CDR3 length is 15 residues. CDR3 in amino acids: CASSPVRGRNNEQFF. The CDR3 nucleotides read TGCGCCAGCAGTCCAGTGCGGGGCCGGAACAATGAGCAGTTCTTC.

The rearrangement joins TRBV7-6 to TRBJ2-5; tentative D call: TRBD1 (6 bases). CDR1 is SGHVS and CDR2 is FNYEAQ in the germline V gene. Trimming cost V 1 base and J 2 bases, with 11 bases left between them. This CDR3 spans 15 amino acids. In DNA form, the CDR3 reads TGTGCCAGCAGCTTAGACTCAGGGGCTCAAGAGACCCAGTACTTC. As protein: CASSLDSGAQETQYF.

The V call is TRBV4-1, the J call TRBJ1-3; 9 bases map to TRBD1. This CDR3 has 15 residues. Germline V gene lookup returns CDR1 MGHRA and CDR2 YSYEKL. After removal of 4 bases from V and 8 bases from J, the junction contained 9 bases not matched to a gene. The CDR3 nucleotides are TGCGCCAGCAGCCGAATGGGGAACAGGGGGCACACCATATATTTT. Translation: CASSRMGNRGHTIYF.

V is TRBV29-1 and J is TRBJ1-4; D is uncertain. The CDR3 is 10 amino acids. V dropped 7 bases and J dropped 8 bases, with 8 bases sitting between them. Germline V gene data show CDR1 as SQVTM and CDR2 as ANQGSEA. As DNA, the CDR3 is TGCAGCGCCGGAGACGAAAAACTGTTTTTT. Translated: CSAGDEKLFF.

This clone came up once. The chain carries TRBV4-2 and TRBJ1-1; weak D call: TRBD1 (6 bases). V gave up 4 bases and J gave up 0 bases, with 18 bases separating them. CDR3 length equals 17 residues. Germline V lookup: CDR1 LGHNA, CDR2 YNFKEQ. The CDR3 spells CASSPTTGGVVNTEAFF. CDR3 nucleotides: TGTGCCAGCAGCCCGACGACAGGTGGGGTAGTGAACACTGAAGCTTTCTTT.